A single sample is the source of the 10 T cell receptor beta chains below, sequenced in a study of technical replicates of blood from several donors. Method: immunoSEQ multiplex PCR; TCRdb's copy keeps in-frame clones and lacks some. The repertoire holds fewer than 100,000 clones, with around 97% as singletons. The material sequenced was T cells isolated from PBMCs. These TCRs come from a human donor in good health.

The rearrangement uses TRBV4-1 and TRBJ2-3; 12 nucleotides align to TRBD2. V trimming: 4 bases; J trimming: 1 base; junction bases outside the gene matches: 18. The CDR3 is 21 amino acids. The V gene's germline CDR1 is MGHRA and CDR2 YSYEKL. In DNA form, the CDR3 reads TGCGCCAGCAGCCCACTAGCGGGGGGCCTAGGGGGTCCGAGTGGCACAGATACGCAGTATTTT. As protein: CASSPLAGGLGGPSGTDTQYF.

The chain is built from TRBV5-1 and TRBJ2-7; 7 bases fit TRBD1. The ends lost 2 bases at V and 2 bases at J; junction bases unmatched: 4. Germline V gene sequence: CDR1 SGHRS, CDR2 YFSETQ. This CDR3 is built from 14 residues. The CDR3 loop reads CASSFYRGTYEQYF. DNA for the CDR3: TGCGCCAGCAGCTTCTACAGGGGAACCTACGAGCAGTACTTC.

V is TRBV18 and J is TRBJ1-2, with TRBD1 matching 9 bases. After removal of 3 bases from V and 6 bases from J, the junction contained 2 bases not matched to a gene. This CDR3 contains 13 residues. Germline loops: CDR1 KGHSH, CDR2 LQKENI. CDR3 nucleotides: TGTGCCAGCTCACCGGACAGGGGCCATGGCTACACCTTC. It specifies CASSPDRGHGYTF.

The chain carries TRBV27 and TRBJ1-2; 8 bases match TRBD1. The CDR3 has 14 residues. Trimming removed 5 bases from V and 7 bases from J; junction bases left unmatched: 9. CDR1 and CDR2 (germline): MNHEY, SMNVEV (reference sequence). CDR3 region: CASSLRGPYAGYTF. The CDR3 DNA follows: TGTGCCAGCAGTCTCAGGGGGCCATATGCTGGCTACACCTTC.

J is TRBJ2-7 and V is TRBV7-9; weak D call: TRBD2 (5 bases). V lost 5 bases, J lost 2 bases, and 19 bases lay in between. There are 16 residues in the CDR3. Germline V lookup: CDR1 SEHNR, CDR2 FQNEAQ (reference sequence). The CDR3 DNA reads TGTGCCAGCAGCCCCCCGGTACTGGGAGTAACCTACGAGCAGTACTTC. Translation: CASSPPVLGVTYEQYF.

This clone showed up just a few times. This specimen includes other DNA sequences encoding the same CDR3. The CDR3 here is CAWSANQETQYF. CDR3 nucleotide sequence: TGTGCCTGGAGTGCAAACCAAGAGACCCAGTACTTC. This chain connects TRBV30 to TRBJ2-5; no clear D gene. Germline-derived CDR1 and CDR2 are GTSNPN and SVGIG (reference sequence). This CDR3 is built from 12 residues. V was trimmed by 1 base and J by 0 bases, leaving 3 bases between them.

The rearrangement links TRBV28 to TRBJ1-5, with TRBD1 matching 10 bases. With V trimmed by 6 bases and J by 6 bases, 14 bases remained unmatched. In germline, CDR1 is MDHEN, CDR2 SYDVKM. The CDR3 is 17 residues long. CDR3 loop: CASRPPSTGGVGQPQHF. The CDR3 region has the DNA TGTGCCAGCAGACCCCCCTCGACAGGGGGCGTGGGTCAGCCCCAGCATTTT.

The V call is TRBV11-3, the J call TRBJ2-2; 8 nucleotides align to TRBD1. Germline CDR1 SGHNT, CDR2 YENEEA. The V segment lost 0 bases and the J segment 6 bases; nucleotides outside the gene matches: 6. The CDR3 contains 16 residues. The CDR3 DNA is TGTGCCAGCAGCTTAGATAGGGGGACAGGACCCGGGGAGCTGTTTTTT. The encoded protein is CASSLDRGTGPGELFF.

The V call is TRBV4-2, the J call TRBJ2-7; D ambiguous. The germline gives CDR1 LGHNA, CDR2 YNFKEQ. The CDR3 has 15 amino acids. V was pared by 2 bases and J by 0 bases, with 11 bases between. In DNA, the CDR3 is TGTGCCAGCAGCCAATATAGCCGGAGCTCCTACGAGCAGTACTTC. Translated: CASSQYSRSSYEQYF.

This clone occurred once. The chain carries TRBV5-4 and TRBJ2-5; D perhaps matches TRBD1 (6 bases). There are 14 residues in the CDR3. Germline V gene sequence: CDR1 SGHNT, CDR2 YYREEE (reference sequence). V shed 4 bases and J shed 0 bases, with 10 bases lying between them. Here the CDR3 DNA reads TGTGCCAGCAGCGGGGGCGGAAACCAAGAGACCCAGTACTTC. This encodes CASSGGGNQETQYF.